This T cell receptor beta chain is drawn from a study of T cells in Graves' hyperthyroidism and ophthalmopathy. The study, taken as a whole, reports: Ophthalmopathy, which appeared later, was predicted by the model a median 6.5 months before onset.

With 4 bases clipped from V and 4 bases from J, the junction kept 11 bases outside the gene matches. Germline loops: CDR1 SGHNT, CDR2 YYREEE (reference sequence). CDR3 length equals 16 residues. Notes on this clonotype: As yet, its antigen is unknown.

RNA transcripts gave rise to amplified TCR beta CDR3 regions. HTBI primers drove first-round RT-PCR of the TCR CDR3. MiXCR, run by TCRdb on the multiplex PCR reads, gives a single entry per CDR3 protein. This sample has 300,000 to 400,000 distinct CDR3 sequences, with approximately 13% found just once. The sequence came from a woman in her sixties with Graves' hyperthyroidism. The V and J genes are TRBV5-4 and TRBJ2-1, with 7 bases fitting TRBD1. What was sequenced was blood. The DNA of the CDR3 is TGTGCCAGCAGCATTGACGGGACAGTCCATTACAATGAGCAGTTCTTC. Translation: CASSIDGTVHYNEQFF.